Following are 25 T cell receptor beta chains from one sample sequenced in a study of CD8+CD57+ T cells in acquired aplastic anemia. Investigators profiled TCR beta VDJ and CDR3 from genomic DNA template. MiXCR, run by TCRdb on the reads, gives a single entry per CDR3 protein. The profile shows around 190,000 distinct CDR3 sequences, 61% of them singletons. Source material: sorted CD4+, CD8+, or CD8+CD57+ T cells (not recorded which) from PBMCs. The receptors were sampled from a human donor in good health.

This clonotype has only a few counts. The V call is TRBV7-9, the J call TRBJ2-3; D might be TRBD2 (6 bases). Germline V gene data show CDR1 as SEHNR and CDR2 as FQNEAQ (reference sequence). V was trimmed by 1 base and J by 4 bases, leaving 12 bases between them. The CDR3 totals 15 residues. This chain's CDR3 is CASSLGHGGADTQYF. The CDR3 region has the DNA TGTGCCAGCAGCTTAGGCCACGGGGGTGCAGATACGCAGTATTTT. The variable domain in full, with the rest retrieved from reference TRBV7-9 and TRBJ2-3, is DTGVSQNPRHKITKRGQNVTFRCDPISEHNRLYWYRQTLGQGPEFLTYFQNEAQLEKSRLLSDRFSAERPKGSFSTLEIQRTEQGDSAMYLCASSLGHGGADTQYFGPGTRLTVL.

V is TRBV7-9 and J is TRBJ1-2; D gene ambiguous. V was trimmed by 1 base and J by 12 bases, leaving 15 bases between them. CDR3 length equals 13 residues. Germline-derived CDR1 and CDR2 are SEHNR and FQNEAQ (reference sequence). In DNA form, the CDR3 reads TGTGCCAGCAGCTTAGGTGTTAGGGAATTGAACACCTTC. Protein: CASSLGVRELNTF.

In this sample, this clonotype turned up a few times. A junction end diverges from the germline sequence, so it may reflect a read error. The chain has TRBV5-1 and TRBJ2-7, with TRBD1 matching 9 bases. Germline lookup yields CDR1 SGHRS and CDR2 YFSETQ. CDR3 length: 14 residues. The chain's CDR3 is CASSLTGGSHEQYF. The CDR3 bases are TGCGCCAGCAGCTTGACAGGGGGCTCCCACGAGCAGTACTTC.

Many counts were recorded for this clonotype. The chain recombines TRBV20-1 with TRBJ2-1, with TRBD2 matching over 7 bases. The CDR3 consists of 14 residues. The J segment lost 4 bases and the V segment lost 5 bases, leaving 8 bases of the junction unmatched. Germline loops: CDR1 DFQATT, CDR2 SNEGSKA (reference sequence). The CDR3 here is CSAELAQAYNEQFF. CDR3 bases: TGCAGTGCTGAACTAGCGCAAGCTTACAATGAGCAGTTCTTC.

The genes are TRBV15 and TRBJ2-7, with D hard to call. CDR1 LNHNV and CDR2 YYDKDF come from the germline V gene (reference sequence). The V end was cut by 0 bases, the J end by 2 bases, with 14 bases between. This CDR3 is 16 amino acids long. CDR3 sequence: CATSRDLRHVPYEQYF. The CDR3, as DNA: TGTGCCACCAGCAGAGATCTCCGACACGTACCCTACGAGCAGTACTTC.

This chain joins TRBV20-1 and TRBJ2-3; TRBD2 matches at 8 bases. The trim removed 3 bases at V and 0 bases at J, leaving 5 bases unmatched. Germline-derived CDR1 and CDR2 are DFQATT and SNEGSKA (reference sequence). This CDR3 spans 15 amino acids. CDR3 amino acids: CSASARLASTDTQYF. The CDR3 nucleotides read TGCAGTGCTAGCGCAAGACTAGCGAGCACAGATACGCAGTATTTT.

The J gene is TRBJ2-5, the V gene TRBV2, with 10 bases aligning to TRBD1. The J call is doubtful: the DNA matches TRBJ2-7 better. This CDR3 has 14 residues. The V gene's germline CDR1 is SNHLY and CDR2 FYNNEI. DNA of the CDR3: TGTGCCAGCAGTGAAAGGACAGGGGGCTACGAGCAGTACTTC. Translation gives CASSERTGGYEQYF.

The table lists this clonotype with many counts. This chain connects TRBV7-3 to TRBJ2-5; 7 positions match TRBD1. Germline CDR1 SGHTA, CDR2 FQGTGA. Germline trimming cut 4 bases from V and 1 base from J; bases unmatched to any gene: 3. This CDR3 is built from 14 residues. The CDR3 spells CASSSQGIQETQYF. The CDR3 nucleotides read TGTGCCAGCAGCTCACAGGGGATCCAAGAGACCCAGTACTTC.

This chain connects TRBV7-8 to TRBJ2-6; D may be TRBD1 (5 bases). This CDR3 is built from 16 residues. Germline CDR1 and CDR2: SGHVS and FQNEAQ. V dropped 5 bases and J dropped 0 bases, with 11 bases sitting between them. CDR3 DNA: TGTGCCAGCAGCCAACCGACAGCCTCTGGGGCCAACGTCCTGACTTTC. It is translated as CASSQPTASGANVLTF.

J is TRBJ2-7 and V is TRBV20-1, with D possibly matching TRBD2 (5 bases). The V end lost 5 bases, the J end lost 7 bases, and 12 bases lay between the germline ends. The CDR3 consists of 11 residues. In germline, CDR1 is DFQATT, CDR2 SNEGSKA (reference sequence). CDR3 in amino acids: CSAGKRGEQYF. The CDR3 DNA sequence: TGCAGTGCTGGAAAACGAGGGGAGCAGTACTTC.

This chain links TRBV20-1 with TRBJ2-3, with 9 nucleotides matching TRBD1. This CDR3 has 14 amino acids. Germline CDR1 is DFQATT and CDR2 is SNEGSKA (reference sequence). J gave up 4 bases and V 4 bases, and 6 bases lay outside the gene matches. CDR3 region: CSATPQGAADTQYF. The DNA for the CDR3 is TGCAGTGCTACCCCACAGGGGGCGGCAGATACGCAGTATTTT.

The rearrangement joins TRBV7-2 to TRBJ2-5, with 8 bases matching TRBD2. V shed 7 bases, J shed 2 bases, and the junction held 3 bases outside the gene matches. The CDR3 extends over 13 amino acids. Germline lookup yields CDR1 SGHTA and CDR2 FQGNSA. This CDR3 is CASTLAEQETQYF. As DNA, the CDR3 is TGTGCCAGCACACTAGCGGAGCAAGAGACCCAGTACTTC.

The chain is built from TRBV5-1 and TRBJ2-7; 10 bases map to TRBD2. Germline V CDR1 and CDR2: SGHRS, YFSETQ. The V gene end was trimmed by 4 bases and the J gene end by 7 bases; junction bases not matched to a gene: 11. The CDR3 has 15 residues. The CDR3 is CASSGLAGAMGEQYF. CDR3 sequence (DNA): TGCGCCAGCAGCGGTCTAGCGGGAGCGATGGGGGAGCAGTACTTC.

This clonotype came up many times. The gene calls are TRBV6-2 or TRBV6-3 and TRBJ1-2; D might be TRBD1 (5 bases). Germline V CDR1 and CDR2: MNHEY, SVGEGT. The V end was cut by 11 bases, the J end by 4 bases, with 17 bases between. This CDR3 contains 13 residues. CDR3 residues: CAVLFREGYGYTF. The CDR3 DNA is TGTGCCGTGCTCTTCAGGGAGGGCTATGGCTACACCTTC.

The gene calls are TRBV7-8 and TRBJ2-2; TRBD2 is a possible D gene (6 bases). Per the germline V gene, CDR1 is SGHVS and CDR2 is FQNEAQ. This CDR3 has 15 residues. V shed 1 base and J shed 6 bases, with 12 bases lying between them. This CDR3 reads CASSLVPGRSGELFF. In nucleotides, the CDR3 is TGTGCCAGCAGCTTAGTGCCAGGGAGGTCCGGGGAGCTGTTTTTT.

The V gene is TRBV15, the J gene TRBJ2-1, with 7 bases fitting TRBD2. The V gene's germline CDR1 is LNHNV and CDR2 YYDKDF (reference sequence). The CDR3 sequence is 14 residues long. Losses at the gene ends were 8 bases for V and 6 bases for J; bases not matched to a gene: 10. The CDR3 spells CATELAIGVNEQFF. As DNA, the CDR3 is TGTGCCACCGAACTAGCGATCGGGGTCAATGAGCAGTTCTTC. The full variable domain, its missing parts supplied by reference TRBV15 and TRBJ2-1, is DAMVIQNPRYQVTQFGKPVTLSCSQTLNHNVMYWYQQKSSQAPKLLFHYYDKDFNNEADTPDNFQSRRPNTSFCFLDIRSPGLGDTAMYLCATELAIGVNEQFFGPGTRLTVL.

The CDR3 region has the DNA TGTGCCAGCAGCCCCCGTCGCGGGACATTGAACACTGAAGCTTTCTTT. It translates to CASSPRRGTLNTEAFF. The chain carries TRBV7-2 and TRBJ1-1, with a tentative D call TRBD1 (6 bases). V lost 5 bases to trimming and J lost 0 bases, with 16 bases between them. Germline-derived CDR1 and CDR2 are SGHTA and FQGNSA. The CDR3 covers 16 residues.

The chain links TRBV5-1 to TRBJ2-1; TRBD2 matches 7 bases. V shed 0 bases and J 2 bases; nucleotides not matched to a gene: 2. This CDR3 has 15 amino acids. Germline V lookup: CDR1 SGHRS, CDR2 YFSETQ. CDR3 DNA: TGCGCCAGCAGCTTGGACAGCGGGGCCTACAATGAGCAGTTCTTC. This encodes CASSLDSGAYNEQFF.

The CDR3 DNA follows: TGTGCCAGCAGCTTATGGGTTGTGAATCAGCCCCAGCATTTT. This codes for CASSLWVVNQPQHF. The chain uses TRBV7-2 and TRBJ1-5; D is unresolved. Germline V gene sequence: CDR1 SGHTA, CDR2 FQGNSA. V was cut by 2 bases and J by 4 bases, with 9 bases left in between. This CDR3 comprises 14 residues.

Ten or more counts support this clonotype. The chain couples TRBV9 to TRBJ2-1; 8 nucleotides match TRBD2. Germline-derived CDR1 and CDR2 are SGDLS and YYNGEE. V gave up 6 bases and J gave up 7 bases; unmatched junction bases: 18. The length of the CDR3 is 17 residues. This chain's CDR3 is CASTLSAIAGPRNEQFF. Written as DNA, the CDR3 is TGTGCCAGCACCCTCTCCGCCATAGCGGGGCCCCGGAATGAGCAGTTCTTC.

Only a few counts were recorded for this clonotype. The chain has TRBV6-1 and TRBJ2-7; 13 nucleotides line up with TRBD2. J was trimmed by 3 bases and V by 1 base; bases with no gene match: 0. The germline gives CDR1 MNHNS, CDR2 SASEGT. The CDR3 is 15 residues long. The CDR3: CASSEGTSGGYEQYF. The CDR3 DNA follows: TGTGCCAGCAGTGAAGGGACTAGCGGGGGCTACGAGCAGTACTTC.

The chain carries TRBV7-9 and TRBJ1-1; unclear D gene. This CDR3 contains 14 residues. Germline V gene sequence: CDR1 SEHNR, CDR2 FQNEAQ (reference sequence). V was shortened by 7 bases and J by 0 bases, with 12 bases between the two germline ends. The CDR3 DNA reads as TGTGCCAGCACCCACGAGAGAGTGAACACTGAAGCTTTCTTT. Its translation is CASTHERVNTEAFF.

CDR3 amino acids: CSARSPGNTEAFF. The CDR3 coding sequence is TGCAGTGCTAGATCCCCAGGGAACACTGAAGCTTTCTTT. The rearrangement joins TRBV20-1 to TRBJ1-1; the D is unclear. V gave up 2 bases and J gave up 1 base, with 8 bases separating them. The CDR3 has 13 amino acids. From germline, CDR1 is DFQATT and CDR2 SNEGSKA (reference sequence).

The chain links TRBV10-3 to TRBJ2-7; D is uncertain. Trimming cost V 4 bases and J 6 bases, with 16 bases left between them. Looked up from germline, CDR1 is ENHRY and CDR2 is SYGVKD. CDR3 length equals 14 residues. CDR3 residues: CAISGTRNVREQYF. In DNA form, the CDR3 reads TGTGCCATCAGTGGTACTCGAAATGTACGCGAGCAGTACTTC.

The chain uses TRBV9 and TRBJ2-5; 7 bases line up with TRBD1. The CDR3 runs 15 residues. V lost 3 bases to trimming and J lost 3 bases; unmatched junction nucleotides: 8. Germline CDR1 reads SGDLS; CDR2 reads YYNGEE. DNA for the CDR3: TGTGCCAGCAGCGCCCCCGGGACAGCCAAAGAGACCCAGTACTTC. Translation: CASSAPGTAKETQYF.